The 19 T cell receptor beta chains below come from one sample, sequenced in a study of T cells in Graves' hyperthyroidism and ophthalmopathy. It was RNA transcripts that yielded the amplified TCR beta CDR3 regions. HTBI primers were the set used in a first-round RT-PCR of the TCR CDR3. A single record per CDR3 protein comes from TCRdb applying MiXCR to the multiplex PCR reads. The data contain 300,000 to 400,000 distinct CDR3 sequences, roughly a fifth of them seen just once; the ten biggest clones take up around 50%. The sample was blood. The receptors were sampled from a woman aged 45-65 years with Graves' hyperthyroidism.

This clonotype was seen at least ten times. V is TRBV20-1 and J is TRBJ2-1; 7 positions agree with TRBD2. CDR1 and CDR2 from the germline V gene are DFQATT and SNEGSKA (reference sequence). The V and J ends lost 3 bases and 2 bases, in that order; junction bases with no gene match: 13. CDR3 size: 17 residues. CDR3 region: CSARGTVGGSAYNEQFF. The CDR3 DNA follows: TGCAGTGCTAGGGGCACGGTCGGGGGGTCTGCCTACAATGAGCAGTTCTTC.

This clonotype was counted at least ten times. The rearrangement links TRBV11-1 to TRBJ2-7, with 7 nucleotides matching TRBD1. J was trimmed by 6 bases and V by 3 bases; bases with no gene match: 8. The germline V gene has CDR1 SGHAT and CDR2 FQDESV (reference sequence). The length of the CDR3 is 14 residues. The CDR3 DNA sequence: TGTGCCAGCAGCTTCGGTCAGGGGGTCGGCGAGCAGTACTTC. Translating it yields CASSFGQGVGEQYF.

This chain's CDR3 is CASSDRSNQPQHF. In DNA, the CDR3 is TGTGCCAGCAGTGACAGAAGCAATCAGCCCCAGCATTTT. The rearrangement uses TRBV25-1 and TRBJ1-5, with D unresolved. Looked up from germline, CDR1 is MGHDK and CDR2 is SYGVNS. This CDR3 is 13 amino acids long. Trimming pared 3 bases from V and 1 base from J, leaving 4 bases between.

The rearrangement links TRBV28 to TRBJ1-2; D not certain. V gave up 5 bases and J gave up 7 bases, with 20 bases separating them. In germline, CDR1 is MDHEN, CDR2 SYDVKM. This CDR3 is 15 amino acids long. CDR3 coding DNA: TGTGCCAGCAGTCTCCCCGGGGTCTCCCCCGGTGGCTACACCTTC. The encoded protein is CASSLPGVSPGGYTF.

In its sample, this clonotype was seen many times. This chain connects TRBV19 to TRBJ1-1; TRBD1 agrees at 7 bases. Germline V CDR1 and CDR2: LNHDA, SQIVND (reference sequence). V gave up 6 bases and J gave up 6 bases; unmatched junction bases: 13. The CDR3 has 15 amino acids. The CDR3 DNA follows: TGTGCCAGTAGCCCCCTGACAGGGAGCGGCGCTGAAGCTTTCTTT. Its protein is CASSPLTGSGAEAFF.

The chain links TRBV28 to TRBJ1-5, with TRBD1 identical over 11 bases. CDR1 is MDHEN, CDR2 SYDVKM, per germline. The ends lost 5 bases at V and 7 bases at J; junction bases unmatched: 1. CDR3 length: 13 residues. The CDR3 region is CASSGDRGQPQHF. In DNA, the CDR3 is TGTGCCAGCAGTGGGGACAGGGGGCAGCCCCAGCATTTT.

This rearrangement joins TRBV7-9 to TRBJ1-2; D is unclear. The CDR3 contains 15 residues. V was trimmed by 1 base and J by 4 bases, leaving 13 bases between them. Germline V gene data show CDR1 as SEHNR and CDR2 as FQNEAQ (reference sequence). Here the CDR3 DNA reads TGTGCCAGCAGCTTAGGGGCAGCGGAGACCTATGGCTACACCTTC. It encodes CASSLGAAETYGYTF. The full variable domain, rest sourced from reference TRBV7-9 and TRBJ1-2, is DTGVSQNPRHKITKRGQNVTFRCDPISEHNRLYWYRQTLGQGPEFLTYFQNEAQLEKSRLLSDRFSAERPKGSFSTLEIQRTEQGDSAMYLCASSLGAAETYGYTFGSGTRLTVV.

Ten or more counts support this clonotype. The chain combines TRBV19 with TRBJ2-5; D call uncertain. This CDR3 region has 13 residues. Trimming stripped 3 bases from V and 2 bases from J, with 7 bases between. Germline V CDR1 and CDR2: LNHDA, SQIVND (reference sequence). Here the CDR3 reads CASSMVVQETQYF. The DNA for the CDR3 is TGTGCCAGTAGTATGGTGGTACAAGAGACCCAGTACTTC.

This chain connects TRBV11-2 to TRBJ2-1; TRBD2 agrees at 7 bases. V dropped 4 bases and J dropped 6; count of bases not matched to a gene: 6. This CDR3 has 14 amino acids. CDR1 and CDR2 from the germline V gene are SGHAT and FQNNGV. The CDR3 nucleotides are TGTGCCAGCAGCTCCCGACTAGCCTCCAATGAGCAGTTCTTC. It yields the protein CASSSRLASNEQFF.

In its sample, this clonotype was seen many times. The rearrangement joins TRBV30 to TRBJ1-4; the D is unclear. With 4 bases removed from V and 7 bases from J, the gap between germline ends came to 13 bases. The CDR3 sequence is 13 residues long. Germline CDR1 GTSNPN, CDR2 SVGIG (reference sequence). The DNA for the CDR3 is TGTGCCTGGAACCGGCGGGTGGGTGAAAAACTGTTTTTT. This gives the protein CAWNRRVGEKLFF.

The table lists this clonotype with a few counts. The chain couples TRBV13 to TRBJ2-2; D possibly corresponds to TRBD2 (6 bases). The V and J ends lost 4 bases and 1 base respectively, with 13 bases between them. Germline V gene lookup returns CDR1 PRHDT and CDR2 FYEKMQ (reference sequence). The CDR3 runs to 16 residues. CDR3 coding DNA: TGTGCCAGCAGCTCCCACGGGGGAGAGAACACCGGGGAGCTGTTTTTT. This translates into CASSSHGGENTGELFF.

There are many counts of this clonotype. CDR3 sequence reads: CASSLRQGGMSEAFF. In DNA, the CDR3 is TGTGCCAGCAGTCTTAGACAGGGCGGGATGTCTGAAGCTTTCTTT. The chain has TRBV27 and TRBJ1-1, with 7 bases lining up with TRBD1. The ends lost 5 bases at V and 6 bases at J; junction bases unmatched: 12. Germline values: CDR1 MNHEY, CDR2 SMNVEV (reference sequence). The CDR3 runs to 15 residues.

A remark on this clonotype: One end of the junction does not line up with germline, which may come from a read error. This chain connects TRBV7-9 to TRBJ2-5; 9 bases map to TRBD2. CDR3 length: 15 residues. Germline CDR1 reads SEHNR; CDR2 reads FQNEAQ (reference sequence). CDR3 loop: CATSRVAGGPATQYF. In DNA, the CDR3 is TGTGCCACCAGCAGAGTTGCGGGGGGGCCGGCGACCCAGTACTTC.

V is TRBV3-1 and J is TRBJ2-1; TRBD2 matches 10 bases. J was trimmed by 2 bases and V by 5 bases; bases with no gene match: 9. The CDR3 loop spans 17 amino acids. The V gene's germline CDR1 is LGHDT and CDR2 YNNKEL (reference sequence). The chain's CDR3 is CASSSRAGGHTYNEQFF. The CDR3 DNA sequence: TGTGCCAGCAGCTCCCGAGCGGGGGGGCACACCTACAATGAGCAGTTCTTC.

There are many counts of this clonotype. The chain has TRBV13 and TRBJ2-3; D gene uncertain. The CDR3 totals 14 residues. Trimming took off 3 bases at V and 2 bases at J, with 9 bases between the two ends. Germline V gene data show CDR1 as PRHDT and CDR2 as FYEKMQ (reference sequence). CDR3 coding DNA: TGTGCCAGCAGCTTTTACCCTTCCACAGATACGCAGTATTTT. Translating it yields CASSFYPSTDTQYF.

This clonotype was detected ten times or more. The gene calls are TRBV3-1 and TRBJ2-6, with D possibly being TRBD1 (5 bases). CDR1 is LGHDT, CDR2 YNNKEL, per germline (reference sequence). The V end lost 2 bases, the J end lost 0 bases, and 14 bases lay between the germline ends. CDR3 length: 18 residues. CDR3 in amino acids: CASSQTGRVSSGANVLTF. In nucleotides, the CDR3 is TGTGCCAGCAGCCAAACAGGACGGGTGAGCTCTGGGGCCAACGTCCTGACTTTC.

This clonotype was recorded many times. The rearrangement uses TRBV29-1 and TRBJ1-5; D not certain. The CDR3 runs to 14 residues. The germline V and J ends were trimmed by 7 bases and 2 bases, with 15 bases remaining between them. The germline V gene encodes CDR1 SQVTM and CDR2 ANQGSEA. CDR3 sequence: CSAQMGSGNQPQHF. CDR3 in DNA: TGCAGCGCCCAAATGGGGTCGGGCAATCAGCCCCAGCATTTT.

This clonotype was seen a handful of times. This chain uses TRBV14 with TRBJ2-3; D might be TRBD1 (5 bases). This CDR3 contains 15 residues. Per the germline V gene, CDR1 is SGHDN and CDR2 is FVKESK. V lost 4 bases, J lost 4 bases, and 15 bases lay in between. CDR3 coding DNA: TGTGCCAGCAGCCGGCCAGGGTGGTATTCAGATACGCAGTATTTT. This translates into CASSRPGWYSDTQYF. Based on the CDR3 plus reference TRBV14 and TRBJ2-3, the full variable domain is EAGVTQFPSHSVIEKGQTVTLRCDPISGHDNLYWYRRVMGKEIKFLLHFVKESKQDESGMPNNRFLAERTGGTYSTLKVQPAELEDSGVYFCASSRPGWYSDTQYFGPGTRLTVL.

This clonotype was seen many times. The rearrangement links TRBV20-1 to TRBJ2-7, with D possibly TRBD1 on 7 matching bases. The germline gives CDR1 DFQATT, CDR2 SNEGSKA (reference sequence). The germline V and J ends were trimmed by 0 bases and 5 bases, with 17 bases remaining between them. The CDR3 totals 15 residues. CDR3: CSARDRRGLGNEQYF. DNA of the CDR3: TGCAGTGCTAGAGATCGGAGGGGGCTTGGGAACGAGCAGTACTTC.